Listed here are 19 T cell receptor beta chains from one sample, sequenced in a study of response to subunit inactivated influenza vaccine. TCRdb ran MiXCR on the RT-PCR reads and lists one entry per CDR3 protein. In the table there are approximately 500,000 distinct CDR3 sequences, under 25% of which are singletons. These records were also assigned to another study, of T cells expressing NK-cell markers. That paper notes: TCR beta cDNA was generated via 5'RACE template switching incorporating UMIs.

The sequences come from CD4+ T cells sorted from PBMCs, collected about 12 days after vaccination. These receptors all come from a man aged 50-59 years who received an inactivated influenza vaccine.

This clonotype came up a few times. The chain employs TRBV6-2 or TRBV6-3 and TRBJ2-3, with 8 bases matching TRBD2. The CDR3 covers 17 residues. Germline V CDR1 and CDR2: MNHEY, SVGEGT. V lost 5 bases to trimming and J lost 1 base; unmatched junction nucleotides: 11. The CDR3 region is CASSASVRAGGTDTQYF. CDR3 nucleotide sequence: TGTGCCAGCAGTGCCTCCGTGCGAGCGGGGGGCACAGATACGCAGTATTTT.

The chain links TRBV28 to TRBJ2-5, with D uncertain. Germline V lookup: CDR1 MDHEN, CDR2 SYDVKM. CDR3 length equals 16 residues. V was pared by 4 bases and J by 5 bases, with 20 bases between. The CDR3 nucleotides read TGTGCCAGCAGTTCAGCCCATTTGTCGCGTCGGGAGACCCAGTACTTC. Translated: CASSSAHLSRRETQYF.

This clonotype has more than one count but fewer than ten. J is TRBJ2-1 and V is TRBV18; 10 bases align to TRBD1. The V segment lost 8 bases and the J segment 0 bases; nucleotides outside the gene matches: 4. The CDR3 contains 15 residues. CDR1 is KGHSH, CDR2 LQKENI, per germline. CDR3: CASTWTGGSYNEQFF. The DNA of the CDR3 is TGTGCCAGCACCTGGACAGGGGGCTCCTACAATGAGCAGTTCTTC. The variable domain in full, completed from reference TRBV18 and TRBJ2-1, reads NAGVMQNPRHLVRRRGQEARLRCSPMKGHSHVYWYRQLPEEGLKFMVYLQKENIIDESGMPKERFSAEFPKEGPSILRIQQVVRGDSAAYFCASTWTGGSYNEQFFGPGTRLTVL.

This clonotype has more than one count but fewer than ten. The chain has TRBV7-2 and TRBJ2-7; TRBD2 matches 7 bases. The ends lost 5 bases at V and 2 bases at J; junction bases unmatched: 9. Germline CDR1 reads SGHTA; CDR2 reads FQGNSA. CDR3 length: 15 residues. The CDR3 reads CASSPGGSAPYEQYF. The CDR3 coding sequence is TGTGCCAGCAGCCCCGGGGGGTCAGCCCCCTACGAGCAGTACTTC. Complete variable domain (other parts from reference TRBV7-2 and TRBJ2-7): GAGVSQSPSNKVTEKGKDVELRCDPISGHTALYWYRQSLGQGLEFLIYFQGNSAPDKSGLPSDRFSAERTGGSVSTLTIQRTQQEDSAVYLCASSPGGSAPYEQYFGPGTRLTVT.

This clonotype was recorded a few times. The CDR3 region has the DNA TGTGCCAGCACCCCACAGGGCTTTCGGGGTTCACCCCTCCACTTT. Translation gives CASTPQGFRGSPLHF. This chain links TRBV7-9 with TRBJ1-6, with TRBD1 as a possible D gene (6 bases). Germline loops: CDR1 SEHNR, CDR2 FQNEAQ (reference sequence). CDR3 size: 15 residues. Trimming removed 7 bases from V and 9 bases from J, with 19 bases in between.

This chain connects TRBV6-6 to TRBJ1-1, with 7 bases matching TRBD1. Germline values: CDR1 MNHNY, CDR2 SVGAGI (reference sequence). Trimming took 10 bases from V and 5 from J; bases not matched to a gene: 10. The CDR3 covers 13 residues. CDR3 DNA: TGTGCCATTAAGACCGACAGGGCTACTGAAGCTTTCTTT. Translated: CAIKTDRATEAFF.

There are a few counts of this clonotype. The rearrangement uses TRBV20-1 and TRBJ2-4; a weak D match, TRBD1 (6 bases). Per the germline V gene, CDR1 is DFQATT and CDR2 is SNEGSKA (reference sequence). The CDR3 contains 14 residues. V lost 6 bases and J 0 bases, leaving 12 bases between the germline ends. The CDR3 DNA sequence: TGCAGTGCCGCAGACAGGATAGCCAAAAACATTCAGTACTTC. Its translation: CSAADRIAKNIQYF.

The genes are TRBV12-3 or TRBV12-4 and TRBJ1-5; 10 bases map to TRBD1. V lost 6 bases to trimming and J lost 4 bases; unmatched junction nucleotides: 9. The CDR3 is made up of 16 amino acids. DNA for the CDR3: TGTGCCAGCAGCCCCGGGACAGGGGTTAAAAATCAGCCCCAGCATTTT. It specifies CASSPGTGVKNQPQHF.

This clonotype was seen only a few times. V usage is TRBV7-2 and J usage is TRBJ2-4, with D unresolved. V lost 5 bases, J lost 7 bases, and 12 bases lay in between. The length of the CDR3 is 13 residues. Per germline, CDR1 SGHTA and CDR2 FQGNSA. The CDR3 loop reads CASSPHEGNIQYF. The CDR3 nucleotides read TGTGCCAGCAGCCCTCACGAAGGGAACATTCAGTACTTC.

The CDR3: CASSQEKGGAYEQFF. The CDR3 DNA follows: TGCGCCAGCAGCCAAGAGAAGGGGGGGGCCTATGAGCAGTTCTTC. The V call is TRBV4-3, the J call TRBJ2-1; possibly TRBD2 for D (7 bases). Germline CDR1 is LGHNA and CDR2 is YSLEER. V was pared by 0 bases and J by 8 bases, with 14 bases between. CDR3 length: 15 residues.

The gene calls are TRBV24-1 and TRBJ2-7, with TRBD2 as a possible D gene (5 bases). The CDR3 spans 15 residues. V lost 2 bases and J lost 3, with 13 bases in between. CDR1 KGHDR and CDR2 SFDVKD come from the germline V gene. CDR3 sequence: CATSDSSGLIYEQYF. The CDR3 DNA sequence: TGTGCCACCAGTGATTCTTCCGGACTTATCTACGAGCAGTACTTC.

In its sample, this clonotype was seen a few times. The DNA of the CDR3 is TGTGCCAGCAGCTTAGTTGGACAGGGTACGGGTGAGCAGTTCTTC. Amino acid sequence: CASSLVGQGTGEQFF. The chain combines TRBV7-9 with TRBJ2-1; 8 bases fit TRBD1. This CDR3 is built from 15 residues. Germline CDR1 reads SEHNR; CDR2 reads FQNEAQ (reference sequence). V shed 1 base and J 9 bases; nucleotides not matched to a gene: 8. The full variable domain, rest sourced from reference TRBV7-9 and TRBJ2-1, is DTGVSQNPRHKITKRGQNVTFRCDPISEHNRLYWYRQTLGQGPEFLTYFQNEAQLEKSRLLSDRFSAERPKGSFSTLEIQRTEQGDSAMYLCASSLVGQGTGEQFFGPGTRLTVL.

This clonotype was seen a few times. The genes are TRBV29-1 and TRBJ1-1; D uncertain. Between the trimmed V and J ends, which lost 1 base and 1 base, there was a span of 7 bases. CDR1 SQVTM and CDR2 ANQGSEA come from the germline V gene. The CDR3 is 13 residues long. CDR3 sequence reads: CSVEVEGNTEAFF. CDR3 sequence (DNA): TGCAGCGTTGAAGTGGAGGGGAACACTGAAGCTTTCTTT.

The J gene is TRBJ2-1, the V gene TRBV2, with D tentatively TRBD1 (6 bases). The germline V gene encodes CDR1 SNHLY and CDR2 FYNNEI. Trimming removed 6 bases at V and 0 bases at J, with 18 bases between. The CDR3 is made up of 17 amino acids. CDR3 coding DNA: TGTGCCAGCAGGGCAAGGACAGCTTATCACTCCTACAATGAGCAGTTCTTC. Protein product: CASRARTAYHSYNEQFF.

This clonotype turned up a few times. The rearrangement links TRBV6-5 to TRBJ2-7; 11 bases match TRBD2. V dropped 7 bases and J dropped 6; count of bases not matched to a gene: 2. The germline V gene encodes CDR1 MNHEY and CDR2 SVGAGI. The CDR3 runs 12 residues. CDR3 amino acids: CASMLAGGEQYF. The CDR3 DNA sequence: TGTGCCAGCATGCTAGCGGGAGGCGAGCAGTACTTC.

The chain joins TRBV5-5 to TRBJ2-1, with 9 bases lining up with TRBD2. J lost 3 bases, V lost 2 bases, and 3 bases had no gene match. CDR1 and CDR2 from the germline V gene are SGHKS and YYEKEE (reference sequence). The CDR3 is 15 amino acids. The CDR3 bases are TGTGCCAGCAGCTTTAGCGGGGGAGTCTACAATGAGCAGTTCTTC. Translating gives CASSFSGGVYNEQFF.

The genes are TRBV4-1 and TRBJ2-5; 12 bases map to TRBD2. V shed 4 bases, J shed 6 bases, and the junction held 6 bases outside the gene matches. CDR3 length: 15 amino acids. CDR1 and CDR2 from the germline V gene are MGHRA and YSYEKL. The CDR3 here is CASSPSGGAFKTQYF. The CDR3 coding sequence is TGCGCCAGCAGCCCTAGCGGGGGGGCTTTTAAGACCCAGTACTTC.

The sample holds many counts of this clonotype. The rearrangement uses TRBV5-1 and TRBJ2-5; D gene uncertain. Germline V gives CDR1 SGHRS, CDR2 YFSETQ. Trimming shortened V by 8 bases and J by 5 bases, and 16 bases separated the two germline ends. CDR3 size: 13 residues. CDR3: CASRPVLGETQYF. The CDR3 DNA follows: TGCGCCAGTAGGCCCGTTTTAGGGGAGACCCAGTACTTC.

This clonotype came up many times. V usage is TRBV5-1 and J usage is TRBJ2-7; no reliable D call. This CDR3 spans 13 amino acids. Per germline, CDR1 SGHRS and CDR2 YFSETQ. The V and J ends lost 4 bases and 4 bases respectively, with 12 bases between them. CDR3 bases: TGCGCCAGCAGCCTCGTGGTAGGGTACGAGCAGTACTTC. Protein sequence: CASSLVVGYEQYF.